The source of this T cell receptor (beta chain) is a study of blood T cell repertoires in COVID-19. The assay was immunoSEQ multiplex PCR, and TCRdb's table has in-frame clones only and misses some. The table records under 350,000 clones, roughly 90% of them present only once. There are 15 residues in the CDR3. V dropped 3 bases and J dropped 4 bases, with 16 bases sitting between them. From germline, CDR1 is SGDLS and CDR2 YYNGEE. The sequencing sample was made of peripheral blood. This rearrangement joins TRBV9 to TRBJ1-1; possible D gene TRBD1, 6 bases. The clonotype originates from a woman aged 25 to 45 with COVID-19, enrolled during active disease. The DNA of the CDR3 is TGTGCCAGCAGCGGAGGTACAGGGTGGGGCACTGAAGCTTTCTTT. Its protein is CASSGGTGWGTEAFF.